Below, 19 T cell receptor beta chains from the same sample are listed, as sequenced in a study of T cell repertoires in cytomegalovirus infection. Their specific antigens are unknown. From the reads, TCRdb called clonotypes with MiXCR, one entry per CDR3 protein. The table shows hundreds of thousands of distinct CDR3 sequences, with approximately 32% occurring only once. Sequencing used cultured CD8+ T cells from PBMCs, obtained from culture after CMV antigen stimulation. Receptors were obtained from a human donor in good health (CMV status not recorded). Some clones in this sample may be carry-over from other donors' samples.

CDR3 DNA sequence: TGTGCCAGCAGCTTGGTCTCAGGGACTAGCGGATACAATGAGCAGTTCTTC. Residues: CASSLVSGTSGYNEQFF. J is TRBJ2-1 and V is TRBV5-4, with 11 nucleotides matching TRBD2. The CDR3 is made up of 17 amino acids. V was clipped by 0 bases and J by 4 bases; unmatched bases: 6. Per germline, CDR1 SGHNT and CDR2 YYREEE (reference sequence).

The chain recombines TRBV10-3 with TRBJ1-4; the match to TRBD1 covers 7 bases. The germline CDR1 and CDR2 sequences are ENHRY and SYGVKD. The V and J ends lost 10 bases and 8 bases, in that order; junction bases with no gene match: 7. This CDR3 has 12 amino acids. CDR3 in amino acids: CASADRREKLFF. DNA for the CDR3: TGTGCCAGCGCGGACAGGAGAGAAAAACTGTTTTTT.

This clonotype was detected a few times. This sequence joins TRBV27 and TRBJ2-3; no clear D gene. The CDR3 runs 19 residues. The germline CDR1 and CDR2 sequences are MNHEY and SMNVEV (reference sequence). V lost 3 bases to trimming and J lost 3 bases, with 25 bases between them. The CDR3 DNA is TGTGCCAGCAGTTTTATACGTGGGCCTAGTCCCGAGGATACAGATACGCAGTATTTT. It yields the protein CASSFIRGPSPEDTDTQYF.

The V gene is TRBV5-1, the J gene TRBJ2-1; D not certain. Germline V gene sequence: CDR1 SGHRS, CDR2 YFSETQ. Trimming took 6 bases from V and 1 from J, leaving 11 bases between them. The CDR3 spans 14 residues. In nucleotides, the CDR3 is TGCGCCAGCACGACCCTCGAATCCTACAATGAGCAGTTCTTC. Translating it yields CASTTLESYNEQFF. Full variable domain (outside the CDR3, taken from reference TRBV5-1 and TRBJ2-1): KAGVTQTPRYLIKTRGQQVTLSCSPISGHRSVSWYQQTPGQGLQFLFEYFSETQRNKGNFPGRFSGRQFSNSRSEMNVSTLELGDSALYLCASTTLESYNEQFFGPGTRLTVL.

This clonotype was found a few times. This chain uses TRBV7-9 with TRBJ2-1; D uncertain. Trimming took off 2 bases at V and 8 bases at J, with 4 bases between the two ends. Germline-derived CDR1 and CDR2 are SEHNR and FQNEAQ (reference sequence). CDR3 length: 11 amino acids. CDR3 sequence: CASSLLYEQFF. The DNA for the CDR3 is TGTGCCAGCAGCTTATTATATGAGCAGTTCTTC.

In its sample, this clonotype was seen many times. The gene calls are TRBV11-1 and TRBJ2-3; 8 bases are shared with TRBD1. Germline CDR1 SGHAT, CDR2 FQDESV (reference sequence). Losses at the gene ends were 2 bases for V and 2 bases for J; bases not matched to a gene: 3. This CDR3 spans 15 amino acids. For the CDR3, the DNA is TGTGCCAGCAGCTTAAGGACAGGGTACACAGATACGCAGTATTTT. As protein: CASSLRTGYTDTQYF.

This clonotype has a handful of counts. The chain carries TRBV27 and TRBJ1-6; 7 nucleotides agree with TRBD1. The V gene's germline CDR1 is MNHEY and CDR2 SMNVEV (reference sequence). The CDR3 is made up of 15 amino acids. With V trimmed by 6 bases and J by 7 bases, 9 bases remained unmatched. The CDR3 reads CASSPQGGGNSPLHF. For the CDR3, the DNA is TGTGCCAGCAGCCCCCAGGGGGGCGGGAATTCACCCCTCCACTTT.

This clonotype is a singleton in its sample. At one end, the junction sequence differs from germline, possibly due to a read error. This chain connects TRBV27 to TRBJ1-1; D may be TRBD1 (6 bases). The germline gives CDR1 MNHEY, CDR2 SMNVEV (reference sequence). The CDR3 is 12 amino acids. The CDR3: CTSRGTPGEAFF. The CDR3, as DNA: TGTACCAGCAGAGGGACACCCGGGGAAGCTTTCTTT.

This clonotype showed up many times. The rearrangement joins TRBV5-4 to TRBJ2-2, with D uncertain. V lost 2 bases and J 6 bases, leaving 5 bases between the germline ends. Germline CDR1 and CDR2: SGHNT and YYREEE (reference sequence). The CDR3 extends over 12 amino acids. The CDR3, as DNA: TGTGCCAGCAGCTTTAGTCCCGGGGAGCTGTTTTTT. Residues: CASSFSPGELFF.

This clonotype was counted only a few times. J is TRBJ2-6 and V is TRBV6-1; D is perhaps TRBD1 or TRBD2 (5 bases each). Germline lookup yields CDR1 MNHNS and CDR2 SASEGT. Trimming removed 4 bases from V and 4 bases from J, with 17 bases in between. The CDR3 consists of 17 residues. The CDR3 nucleotides are TGTGCCAGCAGTGTCCACAAGAGGGGTTTCGGGGCCAACGTCCTGACTTTC. This codes for CASSVHKRGFGANVLTF.

V is TRBV19 and J is TRBJ1-2, with 10 positions matching TRBD1. Per germline, CDR1 LNHDA and CDR2 SQIVND (reference sequence). The V and J ends lost 7 bases and 5 bases, in that order; junction bases with no gene match: 7. This CDR3 comprises 14 residues. This CDR3 is CASTPGQGSYGYTF. The CDR3 DNA reads as TGTGCCAGTACCCCGGGACAGGGGAGTTATGGCTACACCTTC. Based on the CDR3 plus reference TRBV19 and TRBJ1-2, the full variable domain is DGGITQSPKYLFRKEGQNVTLSCEQNLNHDAMYWYRQDPGQGLRLIYYSQIVNDFQKGDIAEGYSVSREKKESFPLTVTSAQKNPTAFYLCASTPGQGSYGYTFGSGTRLTVV.

The rearrangement joins TRBV12-3 or TRBV12-4 to TRBJ1-1; D remains unclear. The ends were cut back, 7 bases at V and 6 bases at J, with 21 bases in the middle. This CDR3 is 15 amino acids long. CDR3 nucleotides: TGTGCCAGCACCCCACCGGCAATGATGAATTCTGAAGCTTTCTTT. Residues: CASTPPAMMNSEAFF.

This clonotype was picked up a small number of times. The rearrangement links TRBV7-3 to TRBJ2-5; TRBD1 is a possible D gene (7 bases). CDR1 and CDR2 (germline): SGHTA, FQGTGA. CDR3 length: 15 residues. V lost 5 bases and J 5 bases, leaving 18 bases between the germline ends. CDR3 coding DNA: TGTGCCAGCAGCCCCGGGACAGCAAGCGGGGAGACCCAGTACTTC. It specifies CASSPGTASGETQYF.

With respect to this clonotype: Germline is not matched at one junction end, which may reflect a read error. V gene TRBV7-8 combines with J gene TRBJ1-1; 7 nucleotides match TRBD1. From germline, CDR1 is SGHVS and CDR2 FQNEAQ. The CDR3 has 13 residues. The CDR3 DNA reads as TGTGCCAGCAGGAACGACAGGGACACTAAAGCTTTCTTT. This gives the protein CASRNDRDTKAFF.

This chain links TRBV3-1 with TRBJ2-5; no clear D gene. The germline gives CDR1 LGHDT, CDR2 YNNKEL (reference sequence). V dropped 1 base and J dropped 1 base, with 7 bases sitting between them. This CDR3 contains 14 residues. DNA for the CDR3: TGTGCCAGCAGCCAAGTCCGATTCCAAGAGACCCAGTACTTC. Protein: CASSQVRFQETQYF.

This sequence joins TRBV20-1 and TRBJ1-2, with D unresolved. Germline CDR1 DFQATT, CDR2 SNEGSKA (reference sequence). The CDR3 consists of 14 residues. The V and J ends lost 2 bases and 1 base respectively, with 11 bases between them. Here the CDR3 reads CSARSSELNYGYTF. As DNA, the CDR3 is TGCAGTGCTAGATCCAGCGAGCTTAACTATGGCTACACCTTC.

Regarding this clonotype: The junction shows a germline mismatch at one end, possibly a read error. The chain has TRBV4-1 and TRBJ2-5; D not certain. The CDR3 extends over 15 amino acids. Per germline, CDR1 MGHRA and CDR2 YSYEKL. CDR3: CASSQEATDQETQYF. In DNA, the CDR3 is TGTGCCAGCAGCCAAGAAGCAACAGACCAAGAGACCCAGTACTTC.

This CDR3 reads CASRGLAGGQMFQETQYF. In nucleotides, the CDR3 is TGTGCCAGCAGGGGACTAGCGGGGGGCCAAATGTTCCAAGAGACCCAGTACTTC. V is TRBV2 and J is TRBJ2-5, with 15 bases aligning to TRBD2. Germline values: CDR1 SNHLY, CDR2 FYNNEI. The CDR3 is 18 amino acids. V shed 6 bases, J shed 1 base, and the junction held 9 bases outside the gene matches.

This clonotype was seen only a few times. The chain uses TRBV4-1 and TRBJ1-2; TRBD1 matches 9 bases. Losses at the gene ends were 4 bases for V and 8 bases for J; bases not matched to a gene: 11. This CDR3 comprises 15 residues. CDR1 and CDR2 from the germline V gene are MGHRA and YSYEKL. The CDR3 region is CASSPLHGDRDGYTF. The CDR3 coding sequence is TGCGCCAGCAGCCCTCTCCATGGGGACAGGGACGGCTACACCTTC.